The source of this T cell receptor (beta chain) is a study of CD8+CD57+ T cells in acquired aplastic anemia. Study-wide background: When averaged, DNA from sorted CD4+ and CD8+ cells came to approximately 3.2 ug.

Using genomic DNA as the template, TCR beta VDJ and CDR3 profiling was carried out. A single record per CDR3 protein comes from TCRdb applying MiXCR to the reads. This repertoire shows about 200,000 distinct CDR3 sequences, roughly two thirds found once; its top ten account for about 60%. A word on this clonotype: What it binds is unknown. The junction does not match germline at one end; this may be a read error.

Flow cytometry had shown expanded CD8+CD57+ cells in the patients chosen for sequencing. In all patients, the disease was severe acquired aplastic anemia. Untreated patients provided the blood samples, with no therapy given before sampling. Study-wide results and caveats: Overlap between patients and controls comprised some 31 CD8+ CDR3 sequences.

The clonotype originates from a human donor with aplastic anemia. Input material: sorted CD4+, CD8+, or CD8+CD57+ T cells (not recorded which) from PBMCs.

The DNA for the CDR3 is TGTGCCATCAGCGATCTAGGGATTAGCTCTGGAAACACCATATATTTT. Translation: CAISDLGISSGNTIYF. The chain employs TRBV10-1 and TRBJ1-3; D is uncertain. The CDR3 runs to 16 residues. Germline V gene sequence: CDR1 WNHNN, CDR2 SYGVQD (reference sequence).